This T cell receptor beta chain emerged from a study of breast tumors, draining lymph nodes, adjacent tissues. This clonotype was seen repeatedly, ten times or more. The antigen remains unidentified. V dropped 6 bases and J dropped 4 bases, with 19 bases sitting between them. Germline V gene sequence: CDR1 SGHVS, CDR2 FNYEAQ. The CDR3 sequence is 16 residues long. The study's findings and limits: Tumor T cell lymph node origin was a supported hypothesis, not proven. Tumors had less TCR diversity than lymph nodes, more than nontumor tissue.

TCRdb re-called the multiplex PCR reads with MiXCR, one entry per CDR3 protein. The table has approximately 250,000 distinct CDR3 sequences, about 34% seen once. Axillary draining lymph nodes of breast cancer patients supplied the node samples. This receptor was obtained from a female donor with breast cancer. Some clones in this sample may be carry-over from other donors' samples. The V call is TRBV7-6, the J call TRBJ2-1; a possible D gene is TRBD2 (6 bases). The sequenced sample was axillary lymph node tissue. CDR3 sequence (DNA): TGTGCCAGCAGTCCGGTTGGCGGGGATCAATACAATGAGCAGTTCTTC. Translated, it gives CASSPVGGDQYNEQFF.